This TCR beta chain is drawn from a study of identical twins. TCRdb reprocessed the 5' RACE reads with MiXCR, giving one entry per CDR3 protein. The sample has around 280,000 distinct CDR3 sequences; under 9.5% are singletons. The V gene's germline CDR1 is SGHRS and CDR2 YFSETQ. CDR3 size: 13 residues. The ends lost 4 bases at V and 6 bases at J; junction bases unmatched: 3. This clonotype has just a few counts. The same data also went into a second study, on yellow fever vaccine responses in identical twins.

Sequenced sample: memory (CD45RO+) T cells sorted from blood. The clonotype was recovered from a woman under 30 in good health. The chain combines TRBV5-1 with TRBJ2-1; TRBD1 agrees at 8 bases. This CDR3 reads CASSADRGNEQFF. The DNA for the CDR3 is TGCGCCAGCAGCGCAGACAGGGGCAATGAGCAGTTCTTC.